A single sample gave rise to the 24 T cell receptor beta chains below, sequenced in a study of identical twins. Each CDR3 protein is one row after TCRdb ran MiXCR on the 5' RACE reads. The table has 420,000 or so distinct CDR3 sequences, about 18% seen once. Sequences were obtained from naive T cells sorted from blood. These TCRs come from a middle-aged man in good health.

The chain is built from TRBV10-1 and TRBJ1-1; D is unclear. This CDR3 comprises 14 residues. V dropped 3 bases and J dropped 7 bases, with 15 bases sitting between them. CDR1 WNHNN and CDR2 SYGVQD come from the germline V gene (reference sequence). The CDR3 DNA follows: TGCGCCAGCAGTGATTTCGGTTTGACCCATGAAGCTTTCTTT. Translation gives CASSDFGLTHEAFF.

The rearrangement joins TRBV5-1 to TRBJ2-7, with D unclear. The germline V gene has CDR1 SGHRS and CDR2 YFSETQ. The CDR3 runs to 16 residues. Trimming removed 0 bases at V and 5 bases at J, with 18 bases between. CDR3 in amino acids: CASSLELRVPGDEQYF. CDR3 bases: TGCGCCAGCAGCTTGGAACTCCGGGTCCCTGGGGACGAGCAGTACTTC.

This clonotype has ten or more counts. The chain is built from TRBV3-1 and TRBJ2-5; maybe TRBD1 (6 bases). Germline V CDR1 and CDR2: LGHDT, YNNKEL (reference sequence). The CDR3 runs to 16 residues. Trimming left V 3 bases short and J 4 bases short, with 18 bases between. This chain's CDR3 is CASSHAGTWDGETQYF. The CDR3 DNA follows: TGTGCCAGCAGCCACGCCGGGACATGGGACGGAGAGACCCAGTACTTC.

The chain carries TRBV6-2 or TRBV6-3 and TRBJ1-1; 7 bases agree with TRBD1. With 6 bases clipped from V and 4 bases from J, the junction kept 11 bases outside the gene matches. The CDR3 is made up of 15 amino acids. Germline CDR1 is MNHEY and CDR2 is SVGEGT. The CDR3 nucleotides are TGTGCCAGCAGAGGACAAACAGGGGCGGCCACTGAAGCTTTCTTT. Its protein is CASRGQTGAATEAFF.

This clonotype was recorded many times. The V gene is TRBV28, the J gene TRBJ2-7; a possible D gene is TRBD1 (5 bases). The V gene lost 6 bases and the J gene lost 1 base, with 16 bases spanning the gap. The CDR3 extends over 15 amino acids. The V gene's germline CDR1 is MDHEN and CDR2 SYDVKM. The CDR3 coding sequence is TGTGCCAGCAGAGGATATATTACAGGTTCCTACGAGCAGTACTTC. It codes for CASRGYITGSYEQYF. Full variable domain (missing parts from reference TRBV28 and TRBJ2-7): DVKVTQSSRYLVKRTGEKVFLECVQDMDHENMFWYRQDPGLGLRLIYFSYDVKMKEKGDIPEGYSVSREKKERFSLILESASTNQTSMYLCASRGYITGSYEQYFGPGTRLTVT.

This clonotype was seen just once. V and J are TRBV28 and TRBJ2-1, with 7 bases aligning to TRBD2. V trimming: 3 bases; J trimming: 4 bases; junction bases outside the gene matches: 6. The length of the CDR3 is 15 residues. CDR1 and CDR2 (germline): MDHEN, SYDVKM. In nucleotides, the CDR3 is TGTGCCAGCAGTTTTACCCTAGCGGAATACAATGAGCAGTTCTTC. Protein sequence: CASSFTLAEYNEQFF.

This clonotype is medium-sized in the sample. The V and J genes are TRBV6-1 and TRBJ1-5, with D uncertain. Germline loops: CDR1 MNHNS, CDR2 SASEGT. The CDR3 length is 14 residues. The V gene lost 4 bases and the J gene lost 2 bases, with 9 bases spanning the gap. The DNA for the CDR3 is TGTGCCAGCAGTGGACCTGAGGGCAATCAGCCCCAGCATTTT. This gives the protein CASSGPEGNQPQHF.

This clonotype occurred many times. The rearrangement joins TRBV6-6 to TRBJ2-3; D remains ambiguous. The CDR3 consists of 13 residues. V dropped 5 bases and J dropped 10 bases, with 16 bases sitting between them. Germline V gene sequence: CDR1 MNHNY, CDR2 SVGAGI (reference sequence). This CDR3 reads CASSEKPYLAQYF. The CDR3 coding sequence is TGTGCCAGCAGTGAGAAACCGTACTTGGCGCAGTATTTT.

CDR3 amino acids: CASSLVLMRGSGYGYTF. The CDR3 DNA sequence: TGTGCCAGCAGCTTAGTGTTAATGAGGGGATCCGGCTATGGCTACACCTTC. The chain has TRBV7-8 and TRBJ1-2; maybe TRBD1 (5 bases). The CDR3 sequence is 17 residues long. The germline gives CDR1 SGHVS, CDR2 FQNEAQ. Trimming left V 1 base short and J 4 bases short, with 19 bases between.

The chain has TRBV10-3 and TRBJ2-2; D is possibly TRBD2 (6 bases). Trimming shortened V by 7 bases and J by 2 bases, and 11 bases separated the two germline ends. Per the germline V gene, CDR1 is ENHRY and CDR2 is SYGVKD. This CDR3 contains 14 residues. CDR3 sequence: CAINGGINTGELFF. The CDR3 DNA sequence: TGTGCCATCAACGGCGGGATAAACACCGGGGAGCTGTTTTTT.

V gene TRBV6-2 or TRBV6-3 combines with J gene TRBJ2-3; tentative D call: TRBD2 (6 bases). The CDR3 sequence is 17 residues long. Germline values: CDR1 MNHEY, CDR2 SVGEGT. V lost 2 bases and J 2 bases, leaving 17 bases between the germline ends. The CDR3 DNA is TGTGCCAGCAGTTACACTCGGGGGACTCTATTCACAGATACGCAGTATTTT. As protein: CASSYTRGTLFTDTQYF.

The CDR3 bases are TGTGCCAGCAGCAAAGTGGACAGGGGAATGTCAATTAGCACAGATACGCAGTATTTT. This codes for CASSKVDRGMSISTDTQYF. The genes are TRBV21-1 and TRBJ2-3; the table's D call of TRBD1 was not tested on the DNA. TRBV21-1 is marked as a pseudogene. The CDR3 loop spans 19 amino acids.

This clonotype was observed a few times. This chain links TRBV5-6 with TRBJ2-7, with TRBD2 matching 10 bases. The CDR3 length is 16 residues. V shed 0 bases, J shed 2 bases, and the junction held 5 bases outside the gene matches. Germline CDR1 is SGHDT and CDR2 is YYEEEE. The CDR3: CASSLVTSGVAYEQYF. The CDR3 nucleotides read TGTGCCAGCAGCTTGGTAACTAGCGGGGTGGCCTACGAGCAGTACTTC.

The sample holds many counts of this clonotype. V is TRBV5-6 and J is TRBJ2-1; 7 positions match TRBD2. Trimming took 0 bases from V and 4 from J; bases not matched to a gene: 4. Germline loops: CDR1 SGHDT, CDR2 YYEEEE. The CDR3 spans 15 residues. The CDR3 sequence: CASSLGGLPYNEQFF. The CDR3 nucleotides are TGTGCCAGCAGCTTGGGGGGACTACCGTACAATGAGCAGTTCTTC.

V usage is TRBV19 and J usage is TRBJ2-7, with a weak D call TRBD1 (6 bases). There are 12 residues in the CDR3. Germline CDR1 and CDR2: LNHDA and SQIVND (reference sequence). Trimming left V 10 bases short and J 3 bases short, with 13 bases between. The CDR3 spells CATGDIGYEQYF. CDR3 in DNA: TGTGCCACTGGGGACATCGGCTACGAGCAGTACTTC.

The table lists this clonotype with many counts. V gene TRBV12-3 or TRBV12-4 combines with J gene TRBJ2-7; TRBD2 might be the D (6 bases). The V end was cut by 3 bases, the J end by 5 bases, with 17 bases between. This CDR3 is 15 amino acids long. The CDR3: CASSLEGLIRDEQYF. The CDR3 DNA reads as TGTGCCAGCAGTTTGGAGGGACTGATCCGGGACGAGCAGTACTTC.

The chain couples TRBV11-2 to TRBJ2-7; unclear D gene. Trimming shortened V by 0 bases and J by 3 bases, and 9 bases separated the two germline ends. The germline V gene has CDR1 SGHAT and CDR2 FQNNGV. The CDR3 loop spans 14 amino acids. For the CDR3, the DNA is TGTGCCAGCAGCTTAGATCATTCCGGCTACGAGCAGTACTTC. Translated, it gives CASSLDHSGYEQYF.

There are many counts of this clonotype. This chain connects TRBV7-3 to TRBJ1-1, with a weak D call TRBD1 (6 bases). Trimming took 2 bases from V and 10 from J, leaving 20 bases between them. From germline, CDR1 is SGHTA and CDR2 FQGTGA. The CDR3 has 15 amino acids. The DNA for the CDR3 is TGTGCCAGCAGCTTAGGTGGAGGGGGGCCTGTTCGAGCTTTCTTT. It translates to CASSLGGGGPVRAFF.

The CDR3 DNA sequence: TGTGCCAGCAGTTTAGTCATCCCAGAGGGGGTAGATACGCAGTATTTT. Its translation: CASSLVIPEGVDTQYF. The rearrangement links TRBV27 to TRBJ2-3; tentative D call: TRBD1 (6 bases). The CDR3 is 16 amino acids. The germline gives CDR1 MNHEY, CDR2 SMNVEV (reference sequence). Trimming left V 2 bases short and J 5 bases short, with 17 bases between.

In its sample, this clonotype was seen a few times. The chain uses TRBV12-3 or TRBV12-4 and TRBJ1-4; D may be TRBD1 (6 bases). The CDR3 covers 14 residues. With 5 bases removed from V and 4 bases from J, the gap between germline ends came to 11 bases. In DNA form, the CDR3 reads TGTGCCAGCAGTCTCCCAGGGGTTAATGAAAAACTGTTTTTT. Translation gives CASSLPGVNEKLFF.

The V gene is TRBV12-3 or TRBV12-4, the J gene TRBJ2-7; no reliable D call. The V end was cut by 4 bases, the J end by 0 bases, with 7 bases between. The CDR3 loop spans 13 amino acids. The CDR3 nucleotides read TGTGCCAGCAGTTCGGTATACTCCTACGAGCAGTACTTC. The encoded protein is CASSSVYSYEQYF.

This clonotype was found a few times. The genes are TRBV6-1 and TRBJ1-1; D is unclear. The V end lost 6 bases, the J end lost 2 bases, and 22 bases lay between the germline ends. Germline lookup yields CDR1 MNHNS and CDR2 SASEGT. CDR3 length equals 17 residues. The CDR3 nucleotides read TGTGCCAGCAGCTCCCCGGCCGCAGACACAAGTAACACTGAAGCTTTCTTT. This gives the protein CASSSPAADTSNTEAFF.

This clonotype was detected a few times. The chain combines TRBV20-1 with TRBJ2-5, with 11 bases that match TRBD2. From germline, CDR1 is DFQATT and CDR2 SNEGSKA (reference sequence). The CDR3 contains 14 residues. V lost 5 bases, J lost 7 bases, and 9 bases stayed unmatched. CDR3 sequence reads: CSARSLAGEPTQYF. CDR3 nucleotide sequence: TGCAGTGCTCGGTCACTAGCGGGAGAACCGACCCAGTACTTC.

The rearrangement uses TRBV20-1 and TRBJ2-7, with TRBD2 matching over 10 bases. CDR3 length equals 14 residues. Germline V gene lookup returns CDR1 DFQATT and CDR2 SNEGSKA (reference sequence). Trimming removed 1 base from V and 5 bases from J; junction bases left unmatched: 5. DNA of the CDR3: TGCAGTGCTAGAGCTAGCGGGAGTTACCACGAGCAGTACTTC. Its protein is CSARASGSYHEQYF.